The next 31 T cell receptor beta chains were all read from a single sample in a study of cytomegalovirus exposure and HLA in healthy donors. The PCR ran on 60 Vbeta and 13 Jbeta primers. Generated by immunoSEQ multiplex PCR, the TCRdb table keeps only in-frame clones and is missing some. The sample records 170,000 or so clones, about three quarters being singletons. The sequenced sample was PBMCs. The origin of the receptors is a woman between 45 and 65 years old in good health and CMV-seropositive.

This clone was seen only a few times. V and J are TRBV9 and TRBJ1-6, with no clear D. The germline V gene has CDR1 SGDLS and CDR2 YYNGEE. V gave up 2 bases and J gave up 7 bases, with 10 bases separating them. The CDR3 spans 14 residues. The DNA for the CDR3 is TGTGCCAGCAGCGTGGGAGACGGGAATTCACCCCTCCACTTT. Translating it yields CASSVGDGNSPLHF.

A single count supports this clone. The rearrangement uses TRBV6-4 and TRBJ1-1; the D gene is possibly TRBD1 (6 bases). CDR1 and CDR2 (germline): MRHNA, SNTAGT. Trimming removed 10 bases from V and 9 bases from J, with 21 bases in between. This CDR3 is built from 13 residues. CDR3 region: CANARDKVVQAFF. The DNA of the CDR3 is TGTGCCAACGCTCGGGACAAGGTTGTTCAAGCTTTCTTT.

This sequence joins TRBV7-2 and TRBJ1-1, with 9 bases aligning to TRBD1. Germline CDR1 is SGHTA and CDR2 is FQGNSA. The V gene end was trimmed by 2 bases and the J gene end by 3 bases; junction bases not matched to a gene: 4. There are 15 residues in the CDR3. This CDR3 reads CASSLHRGRDTEAFF. CDR3 nucleotides: TGTGCCAGCAGCTTACACAGGGGGCGGGACACTGAAGCTTTCTTT. Looking up the rest from reference TRBV7-2 and TRBJ1-1 gives the full variable domain: GAGVSQSPSNKVTEKGKDVELRCDPISGHTALYWYRQSLGQGLEFLIYFQGNSAPDKSGLPSDRFSAERTGGSVSTLTIQRTQQEDSAVYLCASSLHRGRDTEAFFGQGTRLTVV.

The chain combines TRBV4-3 with TRBJ1-2, with unresolved D. This CDR3 contains 13 residues. Trimming removed 1 base from V and 8 bases from J, with 11 bases in between. Germline CDR1 LGHNA, CDR2 YSLEER. This CDR3 is CASSQGLAGGYTF. As DNA, the CDR3 is TGCGCCAGCAGCCAAGGCCTTGCCGGGGGCTACACCTTC.

The V gene is TRBV4-1, the J gene TRBJ2-3; a weak D match, TRBD2 (6 bases). The CDR3 is made up of 13 amino acids. Per the germline V gene, CDR1 is MGHRA and CDR2 is YSYEKL. V gave up 5 bases and J gave up 2 bases, with 8 bases separating them. The CDR3 reads CASSGLTTDTQYF. Written as DNA, the CDR3 is TGCGCCAGCAGCGGACTAACCACAGATACGCAGTATTTT.

The V call is TRBV21-1, the J call TRBJ2-2; TRBD1 is the table's D call and was not checked against the DNA. TRBV21-1 is designated a pseudogene. The CDR3 has 19 amino acids. The DNA of the CDR3 is TGTGCCAGCAGCACCGACGGTGACAGGGGTCAAAATAACACCGGGGAGCTGTTTTTT. It specifies CASSTDGDRGQNNTGELFF.

This chain links TRBV7-2 with TRBJ1-2, with D perhaps matching TRBD1 (5 bases). Trimming took off 2 bases at V and 6 bases at J, with 16 bases between the two ends. The length of the CDR3 is 15 residues. Germline CDR1 reads SGHTA; CDR2 reads FQGNSA. The CDR3 DNA reads as TGTGCCAGCAGCTTACTCAGGGCGGAGGGCCATGGCTACACCTTC. It yields the protein CASSLLRAEGHGYTF.

The gene calls are TRBV19 and TRBJ1-2; no clear D. The V gene lost 5 bases and the J gene lost 5 bases, with 15 bases spanning the gap. Germline lookup yields CDR1 LNHDA and CDR2 SQIVND (reference sequence). The CDR3 length is 14 residues. This CDR3 is CASSSLQREYGYTF. The CDR3 coding sequence is TGTGCCAGTAGTTCTCTCCAGCGGGAGTATGGCTACACCTTC. The full variable domain, in which reference TRBV19 and TRBJ1-2 provide the parts outside the CDR3, is DGGITQSPKYLFRKEGQNVTLSCEQNLNHDAMYWYRQDPGQGLRLIYYSQIVNDFQKGDIAEGYSVSREKKESFPLTVTSAQKNPTAFYLCASSSLQREYGYTFGSGTRLTVV.

This clone was seen only once. This chain links TRBV28 with TRBJ1-5, with D possibly matching TRBD1 (5 bases). From germline, CDR1 is MDHEN and CDR2 SYDVKM. The CDR3 loop spans 18 amino acids. The germline V and J ends were trimmed by 3 bases and 0 bases, with 18 bases remaining between them. CDR3 residues: CASSLEGPRYYSNQPQHF. DNA of the CDR3: TGTGCCAGCAGTTTGGAGGGGCCTAGATATTATAGCAATCAGCCCCAGCATTTT.

Concerning this clone itself: The germline gene is not matched at one end of the junction; a read error may be the cause. J is TRBJ1-1 and V is TRBV7-7; D is ambiguous. This CDR3 has 13 amino acids. Germline loops: CDR1 SSHAT, CDR2 FNYEAQ (reference sequence). CDR3 DNA sequence: TGTGCTAGCAGCTTATCAGGGAACACTGAAGCTTTCTTT. This translates into CASSLSGNTEAFF.

The rearrangement joins TRBV30 to TRBJ1-1; D remains ambiguous. V was clipped by 5 bases and J by 2 bases, with 12 bases between them. Germline V gives CDR1 GTSNPN, CDR2 SVGIG (reference sequence). This CDR3 is 13 amino acids long. CDR3 in amino acids: CAWAPSVNTEAFF. In DNA, the CDR3 is TGTGCCTGGGCCCCCTCAGTTAACACTGAAGCTTTCTTT.

This clone was recorded a few times. The chain joins TRBV7-6 to TRBJ2-5, with TRBD1 identical over 8 bases. Per the germline V gene, CDR1 is SGHVS and CDR2 is FNYEAQ. The trim removed 5 bases at V and 1 base at J, leaving 9 bases unmatched. The CDR3 sequence is 16 residues long. The DNA for the CDR3 is TGTGCCAGCAGCCCGCGGACAGGGTGGGGCCAAGAGACCCAGTACTTC. This sequence encodes CASSPRTGWGQETQYF.

The chain links TRBV14 to TRBJ2-7; TRBD1 might be the D (6 bases). V lost 4 bases and J lost 2, with 12 bases in between. The CDR3 consists of 14 residues. Germline V gene data show CDR1 as SGHDN and CDR2 as FVKESK. The CDR3 nucleotides are TGTGCCAGCAGCCCCTACAGGGATACCTACGAGCAGTACTTC. Translating it yields CASSPYRDTYEQYF.

This sequence joins TRBV5-1 and TRBJ2-2; TRBD1 matches at 9 bases. CDR1 and CDR2 (germline): SGHRS, YFSETQ. CDR3 length equals 16 residues. V was clipped by 4 bases and J by 2 bases; unmatched bases: 6. The CDR3, as DNA: TGCGCCAGCAGCGGACCGGGACAGGGTAACACCGGGGAGCTGTTTTTT. This sequence encodes CASSGPGQGNTGELFF.

The J gene is TRBJ2-5, the V gene TRBV5-1; TRBD2 matches at 7 bases. From germline, CDR1 is SGHRS and CDR2 YFSETQ. The CDR3 contains 15 residues. The trim removed 0 bases at V and 1 base at J, leaving 3 bases unmatched. This CDR3 reads CASSLEAGIQETQYF. CDR3 coding DNA: TGCGCCAGCAGCTTGGAAGCGGGGATCCAAGAGACCCAGTACTTC.

This chain uses TRBV27 with TRBJ2-2; the match to TRBD1 covers 7 bases. Trimming took 5 bases from V and 4 from J; bases not matched to a gene: 4. Germline V gene data show CDR1 as MNHEY and CDR2 as SMNVEV (reference sequence). CDR3 length: 14 residues. The CDR3 DNA sequence: TGTGCCAGCAGTCCCGGGACAGTCACCGGGGAGCTGTTTTTT. It specifies CASSPGTVTGELFF.

The rearrangement uses TRBV7-9 and TRBJ1-1; D not certain. In germline, CDR1 is SEHNR, CDR2 FQNEAQ (reference sequence). V lost 5 bases to trimming and J lost 12 bases, with 16 bases between them. The CDR3 spans 12 residues. The chain's CDR3 is CASSLDDIYSFF. CDR3 bases: TGTGCCAGCAGCCTTGACGACATCTATTCTTTCTTT.

The genes are TRBV2 and TRBJ2-1; TRBD2 matches 10 bases. The CDR3 contains 18 residues. Trimming cost V 6 bases and J 3 bases; bases outside gene matches: 14. Germline V gene data show CDR1 as SNHLY and CDR2 as FYNNEI. The CDR3 sequence: CASSPAGLAGANYNEQFF. In DNA form, the CDR3 reads TGTGCCAGCAGCCCAGCGGGGCTAGCGGGGGCAAACTACAATGAGCAGTTCTTC. Using reference TRBV2 and TRBJ2-1 for the parts outside the CDR3, the full variable domain is EPEVTQTPSHQVTQMGQEVILRCVPISNHLYFYWYRQILGQKVEFLVSFYNNEISEKSEIFDDQFSVERPDGSNFTLKIRSTKLEDSAMYFCASSPAGLAGANYNEQFFGPGTRLTVL.

Remarks on this clone: Within the sample, other DNA sequences also encode this same CDR3. V usage is TRBV9 and J usage is TRBJ2-5; D possibly corresponds to TRBD1 (6 bases). Looked up from germline, CDR1 is SGDLS and CDR2 is YYNGEE. V was cut by 1 base and J by 2 bases, with 9 bases left in between. CDR3 length: 14 residues. CDR3 DNA: TGTGCCAGCAGCGTAAGGGGGAGTCAAGAGACCCAGTACTTC. Its protein product is CASSVRGSQETQYF. The full variable domain, completed using reference TRBV9 and TRBJ2-5, is DSGVTQTPKHLITATGQRVTLRCSPRSGDLSVYWYQQSLDQGLQFLIQYYNGEERAKGNILERFSAQQFPDLHSELNLSSLELGDSALYFCASSVRGSQETQYFGPGTRLLVL.

The chain employs TRBV2 and TRBJ2-5, with TRBD2 matching 11 bases. This CDR3 has 16 residues. V shed 3 bases, J shed 3 bases, and the junction held 6 bases outside the gene matches. Germline V gene sequence: CDR1 SNHLY, CDR2 FYNNEI. CDR3 loop: CASSDGLAGGKETQYF. As DNA, the CDR3 is TGTGCCAGCAGTGATGGGCTAGCGGGGGGAAAAGAGACCCAGTACTTC.

This clone has just a few counts. This chain joins TRBV19 and TRBJ1-2; D is possibly TRBD1 (5 bases). The CDR3 consists of 12 residues. The V end was cut by 6 bases, the J end by 8 bases, with 13 bases between. Per germline, CDR1 LNHDA and CDR2 SQIVND (reference sequence). The CDR3 DNA reads as TGTGCCAGTAGGCCTGGGGCGCAAGGCTACACCTTC. Protein: CASRPGAQGYTF.

This sequence joins TRBV29-1 and TRBJ1-2, with unresolved D. Germline lookup yields CDR1 SQVTM and CDR2 ANQGSEA. This CDR3 comprises 14 residues. V lost 6 bases, J lost 8 bases, and 22 bases lay in between. The CDR3, as DNA: TGCAGCGTGGATCGGGCTCCTTCTGGAGGAGGCTACACCTTC. Its translation: CSVDRAPSGGGYTF.

As for this clone: Additional DNA sequences in this sample encode the identical CDR3. The CDR3 region has the DNA TGTGCCAGCAGCTCCCCTGGGACTAGCGGGAGACTTGAGCAGTACTTC. Its translation: CASSSPGTSGRLEQYF. The rearrangement uses TRBV7-9 and TRBJ2-7; 14 bases map to TRBD2. The CDR3 consists of 16 residues. Germline trimming cut 4 bases from V and 7 bases from J; bases unmatched to any gene: 9. Germline V gene data show CDR1 as SEHNR and CDR2 as FQNEAQ (reference sequence).

This clone has a handful of counts. CDR3 in amino acids: CASSPLGETYEQYF. The CDR3 region has the DNA TGTGCCAGCAGCCCCCTCGGTGAGACCTACGAGCAGTACTTC. V usage is TRBV4-2 and J usage is TRBJ2-7; D is unclear. The CDR3 spans 14 residues. Germline values: CDR1 LGHNA, CDR2 YNFKEQ. V lost 4 bases to trimming and J lost 2 bases, with 12 bases between them.

The chain carries TRBV15 and TRBJ2-1; 10 nucleotides line up with TRBD2. Germline assignment: CDR1 LNHNV and CDR2 YYDKDF (reference sequence). The CDR3 length is 17 residues. V gave up 5 bases and J gave up 4 bases; unmatched junction bases: 11. The DNA of the CDR3 is TGTGCCACCAGCGGACTCATAGCGGGAGGCCTATACAATGAGCAGTTCTTC. As protein: CATSGLIAGGLYNEQFF.

The V call is TRBV4-3, the J call TRBJ1-3; 10 bases line up with TRBD1. Germline CDR1 reads LGHNA; CDR2 reads YSLEER. V was pared by 1 base and J by 2 bases, with 5 bases of the junction left unmatched. The CDR3 consists of 17 residues. The CDR3 DNA is TGCGCCAGCAGCCAAGTAGGGACAGGGGAGACTGGAAACACCATATATTTT. It yields the protein CASSQVGTGETGNTIYF.

The rearrangement joins TRBV5-1 to TRBJ2-2; 7 bases fit TRBD1. Germline lookup yields CDR1 SGHRS and CDR2 YFSETQ. There are 15 residues in the CDR3. V dropped 4 bases and J dropped 3; count of bases not matched to a gene: 6. For the CDR3, the DNA is TGCGCCAGCAGCCTCGGGACAGCCGACACCGGGGAGCTGTTTTTT. Translated, it gives CASSLGTADTGELFF.

The chain couples TRBV28 to TRBJ2-3; D unresolved. The ends were cut back, 0 bases at V and 3 bases at J, with 13 bases in the middle. Germline CDR1 MDHEN, CDR2 SYDVKM. The length of the CDR3 is 16 residues. The DNA of the CDR3 is TGTGCCAGCAGTTTATGGTTCCGCTCTGAGACAGATACGCAGTATTTT. Translation gives CASSLWFRSETDTQYF.

CDR3 bases: TGTGCCAGCAGTGTCGCAGAAGGGAGCCCGCAGTACTTC. It translates to CASSVAEGSPQYF. The rearrangement links TRBV14 to TRBJ2-7; possible D gene TRBD2, 5 bases. V lost 6 bases, J lost 9 bases, and 18 bases lay in between. CDR1 and CDR2 from the germline V gene are SGHDN and FVKESK. The CDR3 totals 13 residues.

This clone has a handful of counts. This sequence joins TRBV12-1 and TRBJ2-2; the D segment call TRBD2 is taken from the table without a DNA check. TRBV12-1 constitutes a pseudogene. The CDR3 totals 15 residues. The CDR3 protein is CASSFVGGARWELFF. Written as DNA, the CDR3 is TGTGCCAGCAGCTTTGTAGGCGGCGCGAGGTGGGAGCTGTTTTTT.

The chain joins TRBV7-8 to TRBJ2-3; 12 bases fit TRBD2. The CDR3 has 16 amino acids. The junction had 4 bases not matched to a gene; V was cut back by 1 base and J by 5 bases. Per the germline V gene, CDR1 is SGHVS and CDR2 is FQNEAQ. For the CDR3, the DNA is TGTGCCAGCAGCTTAGGGACTAGCGGGACGCAAGATACGCAGTATTTT. Translation gives CASSLGTSGTQDTQYF.